A single T cell receptor (beta chain) is shown here with its context. This sample was taken from a study of blood T cell repertoires in COVID-19. Background on the study: Sites across the United States, Italy and Spain contributed samples from acute and convalescent COVID-19. T cells, B-cell-depleted T cells, or PBMCs provided the cDNA or gDNA that served as material.

Methods used by the authors: Amplifying reference gene primers gave estimates of nucleated cell counts. Some clones are missing from TCRdb's copy, which holds only in-frame ones; the method was immunoSEQ multiplex PCR. Clonal size and the V and J genes are those of that table, whereas D and trimming came from the DNA. The sample shows 25,000 to 30,000 clones, roughly three quarters of them seen only once. Germline V lookup: CDR1 MDHEN, CDR2 SYDVKM. There are 16 residues in the CDR3. Unmatched junction bases numbered 16, after V lost 5 bases and J lost 8 bases. The TCR originated in a woman aged 70 to 79 with acute or convalescent COVID-19. Input material: peripheral blood. This rearrangement joins TRBV28 to TRBJ1-2; 8 bases map to TRBD1. The CDR3 coding sequence is TGTGCCAGCAGTCTTCCCAATGATGGACAGGGCGGCGGCTACACCTTC. Protein: CASSLPNDGQGGGYTF.